This T cell receptor (beta chain) comes out of a study of blood T cell repertoires in COVID-19. Background on the study: T cells, B-cell-depleted T cells, or PBMCs provided the cDNA or gDNA that served as material.

How the authors handled the data: Amplification of reference gene primers provided the estimated nucleated cell counts. Libraries were prepared by immunoSEQ multiplex PCR; TCRdb keeps only in-frame clonotypes and omits some of them. The V and J calls and the clone size are those of that table, but D and trimming were determined from the DNA. The table shows about 370,000 clones, with 80% to 90% occurring only once. Ages ranged from about 18 to 100 years, with residence in 24 US areas. The germline gives CDR1 MGHRA, CDR2 YSYEKL. Trimming left V 0 bases short and J 4 bases short, with 13 bases between. There are 15 residues in the CDR3.

This TCR was recovered from a man between 18 and 35 years old who had recovered from COVID-19. This sequence joins TRBV4-1 and TRBJ2-7, with D possibly matching TRBD2 (6 bases). The sample comprised PBMCs or T cells enriched from blood (not recorded which). CDR3 protein: CASSQEGTVGYEQYF. The CDR3, as DNA: TGCGCCAGCAGCCAAGAAGGGACTGTGGGTTACGAGCAGTACTTC.